The 20 T cell receptor beta chains below come from one sample, sequenced in a study of shared clonotypes between healthy human individuals. TCRdb's copy holds only in-frame clones and misses some; the assay was immunoSEQ multiplex PCR. Of over 400,000 clones listed, roughly 95% are singletons. The sequenced material came from naive CD4+ T cells sorted from blood. Subset here: CD45RA+ positively selected. These receptors all stem from a woman aged 25-40 years in good health.

This clone has just a few counts. The chain is built from TRBV4-1 and TRBJ2-5; D not certain. V shed 6 bases and J shed 5 bases, with 7 bases lying between them. CDR3 length equals 11 residues. Looked up from germline, CDR1 is MGHRA and CDR2 is YSYEKL. DNA of the CDR3: TGCGCCAGCAGAGGAGTGGAGACCCAGTACTTC. This encodes CASRGVETQYF.

V usage is TRBV29-1 and J usage is TRBJ2-3; 10 nucleotides agree with TRBD2. J was trimmed by 3 bases and V by 3 bases; bases with no gene match: 3. The CDR3 extends over 14 amino acids. Per the germline V gene, CDR1 is SQVTM and CDR2 is ANQGSEA. This CDR3 is CSVDLAGETDTQYF. CDR3 bases: TGCAGCGTTGACCTAGCGGGAGAAACAGATACGCAGTATTTT.

The chain joins TRBV4-2 to TRBJ2-1; perhaps TRBD2 as D (5 bases). The CDR3 sequence is 15 residues long. The V end lost 2 bases, the J end lost 5 bases, and 13 bases lay between the germline ends. The germline V gene encodes CDR1 LGHNA and CDR2 YNFKEQ. The CDR3 coding sequence is TGTGCCAGCAGCCAATTGGAGGACTTTGACAATGAGCAGTTCTTC. Its translation is CASSQLEDFDNEQFF.

CDR3 residues: CASSLLSGTEYEQYF. The CDR3 DNA is TGCGCCAGCAGCTTACTGTCCGGGACGGAATACGAGCAGTACTTC. The chain links TRBV5-1 to TRBJ2-7; D is tentatively TRBD1 or TRBD2 (5 bases each). The CDR3 runs 15 residues. Per the germline V gene, CDR1 is SGHRS and CDR2 is YFSETQ. V was pared by 2 bases and J by 4 bases, with 16 bases between.

This chain links TRBV14 with TRBJ2-3; D is perhaps TRBD2 (6 bases). The germline CDR1 and CDR2 sequences are SGHDN and FVKESK. Trimming left V 6 bases short and J 2 bases short, with 12 bases between. This CDR3 is 14 amino acids long. The CDR3 region is CASSLGTFTDTQYF. The CDR3 DNA sequence: TGTGCCAGCAGTCTAGGGACTTTCACAGATACGCAGTATTTT.

The chain recombines TRBV29-1 with TRBJ1-5; possible D gene TRBD1, 5 bases. The CDR3 spans 13 residues. In germline, CDR1 is SQVTM, CDR2 ANQGSEA. Deletions cut 4 bases from V and 5 bases from J, with 12 bases between. The CDR3 region is CSVGGQGDQPQHF. The CDR3 nucleotides read TGCAGCGTTGGAGGTCAAGGGGATCAGCCCCAGCATTTT.

This chain connects TRBV18 to TRBJ1-5; TRBD1 might be the D (6 bases). With 3 bases removed from V and 0 bases from J, the gap between germline ends came to 12 bases. The CDR3 loop spans 16 amino acids. Germline CDR1 KGHSH, CDR2 LQKENI. The CDR3 nucleotides are TGTGCCAGCTCACCTAGGGGGGCTCATAGCAATCAGCCCCAGCATTTT. Residues: CASSPRGAHSNQPQHF. Full variable domain (missing parts from reference TRBV18 and TRBJ1-5): NAGVMQNPRHLVRRRGQEARLRCSPMKGHSHVYWYRQLPEEGLKFMVYLQKENIIDESGMPKERFSAEFPKEGPSILRIQQVVRGDSAAYFCASSPRGAHSNQPQHFGDGTRLSIL.

V gene TRBV7-9 combines with J gene TRBJ2-5; 7 nucleotides match TRBD2. The germline V gene has CDR1 SEHNR and CDR2 FQNEAQ (reference sequence). The length of the CDR3 is 13 residues. V shed 4 bases, J shed 7 bases, and the junction held 6 bases outside the gene matches. CDR3 residues: CASSSGPGGTQYF. CDR3 DNA sequence: TGTGCCAGCAGCTCAGGCCCGGGGGGGACCCAGTACTTC.

There are a few counts of this clone. The V gene is TRBV7-9, the J gene TRBJ1-2, with 7 bases fitting TRBD1. Trimming removed 1 base from V and 1 base from J; junction bases left unmatched: 6. Germline CDR1 SEHNR, CDR2 FQNEAQ (reference sequence). CDR3 length equals 16 residues. The CDR3 sequence: CASSLGGGQSNYGYTF. CDR3 DNA: TGTGCCAGCAGCTTAGGTGGGGGACAGAGTAACTATGGCTACACCTTC.

The chain is built from TRBV10-2 and TRBJ2-7; 10 positions agree with TRBD2. The J segment lost 1 base and the V segment lost 6 bases, leaving 3 bases of the junction unmatched. Germline values: CDR1 WSHSY, CDR2 SAAADI. The CDR3 runs to 14 residues. The CDR3 region is CASRDSGRSYEQYF. The DNA of the CDR3 is TGCGCCAGCAGAGATAGCGGGAGGTCCTACGAGCAGTACTTC.

The chain couples TRBV5-4 to TRBJ2-2, with TRBD1 matching 7 bases. CDR1 SGHNT and CDR2 YYREEE come from the germline V gene (reference sequence). V lost 4 bases, J lost 7 bases, and 7 bases stayed unmatched. CDR3 size: 14 residues. The CDR3 bases are TGTGCCAGCAGCCTAGACAGGGTGGACGGGGAGCTGTTTTTT. Translation: CASSLDRVDGELFF.

V is TRBV5-1 and J is TRBJ1-1, with D perhaps TRBD1 (5 bases). The CDR3 totals 14 residues. Germline V gene sequence: CDR1 SGHRS, CDR2 YFSETQ. The germline V and J ends were trimmed by 1 base and 3 bases, with 10 bases remaining between them. CDR3 bases: TGCGCCAGCAGCTTGTCGGCGGGGGACACTGAAGCTTTCTTT. It is translated as CASSLSAGDTEAFF.

The chain has TRBV6-1 and TRBJ2-7; 7 bases align to TRBD1. The V gene end was trimmed by 8 bases and the J gene end by 2 bases; junction bases not matched to a gene: 0. CDR1 and CDR2 (germline): MNHNS, SASEGT. The CDR3 runs 11 residues. The CDR3 is CASGTAYEQYF. CDR3 in DNA: TGTGCCAGCGGGACAGCCTACGAGCAGTACTTC.

This clone turned up a few times. The V call is TRBV6-1, the J call TRBJ2-7; D is unresolved. Germline CDR1 and CDR2: MNHNS and SASEGT. The V and J ends lost 6 bases and 3 bases respectively, with 3 bases between them. This CDR3 is 10 amino acids long. DNA for the CDR3: TGTGCCAGCAGAAACTACGAGCAGTACTTC. Protein product: CASRNYEQYF.

The genes are TRBV5-1 and TRBJ1-1; D is possibly TRBD1 (6 bases). With 4 bases removed from V and 3 bases from J, the gap between germline ends came to 10 bases. CDR1 and CDR2 from the germline V gene are SGHRS and YFSETQ. This CDR3 has 13 residues. As DNA, the CDR3 is TGCGCCAGCAGCGACAGGACCGACACTGAAGCTTTCTTT. It encodes CASSDRTDTEAFF. Full variable domain (outside the CDR3, taken from reference TRBV5-1 and TRBJ1-1): KAGVTQTPRYLIKTRGQQVTLSCSPISGHRSVSWYQQTPGQGLQFLFEYFSETQRNKGNFPGRFSGRQFSNSRSEMNVSTLELGDSALYLCASSDRTDTEAFFGQGTRLTVV.

This clone was recorded only once. V and J are TRBV7-6 and TRBJ2-3; 10 bases fit TRBD2. Losses at the gene ends were 1 base for V and 3 bases for J; bases not matched to a gene: 10. There are 18 residues in the CDR3. Germline-derived CDR1 and CDR2 are SGHVS and FNYEAQ. The CDR3 here is CASSLGASGSHQTDTQYF. The DNA for the CDR3 is TGTGCCAGCAGCTTAGGAGCTAGCGGGAGTCATCAGACAGATACGCAGTATTTT.

This clone came up once. V and J are TRBV10-3 and TRBJ2-7; no clear D. The CDR3 loop spans 14 amino acids. Trimming took 2 bases from V and 7 from J, leaving 15 bases between them. The germline V gene encodes CDR1 ENHRY and CDR2 SYGVKD. DNA of the CDR3: TGTGCCATCAGTGAGCGGAGTTGGGCGCTTGAGCAGTACTTC. This encodes CAISERSWALEQYF.

V usage is TRBV18 and J usage is TRBJ1-4, with D unclear. CDR1 and CDR2 from the germline V gene are KGHSH and LQKENI. CDR3 size: 13 residues. Trimming removed 2 bases from V and 7 bases from J, with 8 bases in between. Here the CDR3 reads CASSPTIGEKLFF. CDR3 bases: TGTGCCAGCTCACCAACGATCGGTGAAAAACTGTTTTTT. The complete variable domain, with remaining parts taken from reference TRBV18 and TRBJ1-4, reads NAGVMQNPRHLVRRRGQEARLRCSPMKGHSHVYWYRQLPEEGLKFMVYLQKENIIDESGMPKERFSAEFPKEGPSILRIQQVVRGDSAAYFCASSPTIGEKLFFGSGTQLSVL.

The V gene is TRBV28, the J gene TRBJ1-4; D unclear. The CDR3 has 13 residues. Between the trimmed V and J ends, which lost 6 bases and 6 bases, there was a span of 11 bases. Germline CDR1 MDHEN, CDR2 SYDVKM. CDR3 sequence reads: CASRQRAYEKLFF. In nucleotides, the CDR3 is TGTGCCAGCAGACAACGTGCTTATGAAAAACTGTTTTTT.

The V call is TRBV7-6, the J call TRBJ2-6; D gene uncertain. V was trimmed by 1 base and J by 0 bases, leaving 13 bases between them. This CDR3 is built from 18 residues. Germline loops: CDR1 SGHVS, CDR2 FNYEAQ. CDR3 sequence: CASSLVAASVSGANVLTF. The CDR3 DNA reads as TGTGCCAGCAGCTTAGTGGCAGCCTCCGTCTCTGGGGCCAACGTCCTGACTTTC. The variable domain in full, with the rest retrieved from reference TRBV7-6 and TRBJ2-6, is GAGVSQSPRYKVTKRGQDVALRCDPISGHVSLYWYRQALGQGPEFLTYFNYEAQQDKSGLPNDRFSAERPEGSISTLTIQRTEQRDSAMYRCASSLVAASVSGANVLTFGAGSRLTVL.